Sequencing of this T cell receptor beta chain was carried out in a study of shared clonotypes between healthy human individuals (TCRdb year 2020). Study-wide context: The cohort included a few men and a couple of women between 18 and 49 years of age. To increase sequencing depth and limit assay-specific biases, TCR repertoire library preparation and sequencing were carried out by different laboratories using diverse techniques. Per donor, leukapheresis produced somewhere between about 0.9 and 9.5 billion PBMCs. To estimate repertoire size and how much clonotype sharing occurs between individuals, the study deeply sequenced the blood TCR repertoires of about 5 healthy adults. For each donor, three plates each were used for CD4 naive and CD4 memory, two plates were used for CD8 naive, and one plate was used for CD8 memory.

Donors were healthy HIV-negative adults with no recently reported acute infections or vaccinations. Every donor was a Caucasian adult residing in Nashville, Tennessee, USA. CD4+ T cells were enriched by magnetic negative selection; naive cells were then positively selected on CD45RA, and the negative fraction formed the memory subset. Blood was collected by leukapheresis, and PBMCs were isolated by Ficoll-Histopaque density gradient centrifugation and then cryopreserved in liquid nitrogen vapor phase. Analytical flow cytometry was used to check the purity and quantity of every magnetically sorted T cell population. Genomic DNA was isolated from each sorted fraction and quantified by UV absorbance on a Nanodrop 2000c. Points on this clone: Its antigen remains unidentified. No base quality information exists; no much larger clone differs at one position.

After removal of 6 bases from V and 5 bases from J, the junction retains 15 bases not matched to a gene. The germline V gene gives CDR1 as SQVTM and CDR2 as ANQGSEA. Including cysteine and phenylalanine, the CDR3 has 16 amino acids. Only CDR3 DNA is held: 48 bases, read in frame from base 1. Study-wide findings and limitations: About 5% of naive CD4, roughly 3.5% of naive CD8, 2.3% of memory CD4, and approximately 0.39% of memory CD8 clonotypes were shared across a few donors. Even with the large sequencing depth, rarefaction of the sorted-subset datasets indicated that sequencing was incomplete. Higher generation probabilities were observed for clonotypes shared by all four sorted-subset donors than for non-shared clonotypes. Only blood was sampled, and tissue TCR repertoires likely differ from those in blood. Based on pairwise subsampling, the degree of clonotype sharing among donors was expected to be affected by sequencing depth. Estimated clonotype richness was generally larger for naive than for memory subsets. Because the study included a small number of donors, the genetic and exposure-history diversity represented was limited.

Using the deep immunoSEQ assay, TCR CDR3 regions were amplified from genomic DNA by multiplex PCR. Genomic DNA extracted from each cell subset was distributed evenly over all wells of several immunoSEQ 96-well plates, and each plate served as one replicate. Each replicate PCR for sorted subsets received approximately 220 ng genomic DNA, equal to roughly 29,000 T cell genomes. Purified libraries were measured with a Qubit 3.0 fluorometer, size-checked on a Bioanalyzer 2100, and measured again with the KAPA Library Quantification kit. Every immunoSEQ 96-well plate was sequenced on a dedicated single-read 150-cycle Illumina NextSeq 550 flow cell. Concerning the study's data processing: Because the immunoSEQ output held only junctional sequences and lacked quality scores, the filtering could not match the filtering applied to full-length reads. Sequences were annotated with PyIR, a Python wrapper for IgBLAST v1.9, using IMGT germline references to assign V/J genes and CDR3. Any read was removed if the V/J assignment was weak (E-value above 1e-6), the CDR3 was missing, or the read contained stop codons, out-of-frame junctions, or ambiguous translated residues. A V3J clonotype was defined by an identical inferred V gene, J gene, and CDR3 amino acid sequence. The percentage overlap between two repertoires was calculated by dividing the number of shared unique clonotypes by the size of the smaller repertoire. Three approaches were used to assess repertoire richness: RTK rarefaction, the Chao1 estimator, and Recon v2.1 estimates of unobserved clonotypes. OLGA was used to compute generation probabilities for all TCRbeta clonotypes that the gDNA method yielded from a handful of donors. TCRdb took over this immuneACCESS table, retaining in-frame rearrangements with V and J assigned. Such tables are incomplete; in checked studies, under half of the missing clones stem from an unresolved V gene, and the remainder is unexplained. V, J and clone size were drawn from that table, and D and trimming were deduced from the DNA. The sample records under 850,000 clones, about two thirds of which are singletons. The top ten clones comprise more than 1.5% of the sample.

What was sequenced was memory CD4+ T cells sorted from blood. In the paper's terms, the cell subset or site label means: CD45RA-negative fraction. The receptor comes from a woman in her thirties in good health. The sequence joins TRBV29-1 to TRBJ2-1; TRBD2 aligns with 8 central bases. The DNA is as follows: TGCAGCGTAAGCCTGAGCGGGAGCCGGGGCCACAATGAGCAGTTCTTC. Translated, it gives CSVSLSGSRGHNEQFF.